The clone carrying this TCR beta chain has just a few counts. As yet, its antigen is unknown. The record originates from a study of T-cell memory formation after mild COVID-19. Study background: Across donors, TCR clusters were largely donor specific. Findings of the study overall: Clones contracting across day 15 to 85 had a balanced CD4/CD8 profile; later expanding clones leaned CD4+.

TCRdb reanalysed the 5' RACE reads using MiXCR and keeps one entry per CDR3 protein. Here the sample spans 200,000 or so distinct CDR3 sequences, more than 15% being singletons. Germline V gene lookup returns CDR1 DFQATT and CDR2 SNEGSKA (reference sequence). J gave up 10 bases and V 6 bases, and 14 bases lay outside the gene matches. The CDR3 is made up of 15 amino acids. This sequence was found in an adult woman who had mild COVID-19 (a few samples of this study predate the infection). Cell type and time point are not known. The chain couples TRBV20-1 to TRBJ2-1; 11 bases map to TRBD2. Sequencing was carried out using PBMCs or a T cell subset sorted from them (not recorded which). As DNA, the CDR3 is TGCAGTGCCCGATTGACTAGCGGGATAGTCCGGGAGCAGTTCTTC. It codes for CSARLTSGIVREQFF.